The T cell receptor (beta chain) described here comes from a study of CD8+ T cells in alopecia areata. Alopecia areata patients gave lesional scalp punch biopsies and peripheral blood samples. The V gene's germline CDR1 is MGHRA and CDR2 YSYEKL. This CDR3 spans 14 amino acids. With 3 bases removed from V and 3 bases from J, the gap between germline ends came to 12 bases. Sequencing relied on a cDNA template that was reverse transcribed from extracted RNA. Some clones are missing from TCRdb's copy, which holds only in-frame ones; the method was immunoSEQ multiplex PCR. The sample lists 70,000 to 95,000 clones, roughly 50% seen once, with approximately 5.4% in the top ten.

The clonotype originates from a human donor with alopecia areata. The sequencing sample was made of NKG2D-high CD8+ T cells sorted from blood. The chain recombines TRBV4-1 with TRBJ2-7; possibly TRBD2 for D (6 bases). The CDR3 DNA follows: TGCGCCAGCAGCCAGTACTTGGGGGGCTACGAGCAGTACTTC. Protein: CASSQYLGGYEQYF.